Included here is one T cell receptor beta chain sequence, with context. Sequence at one end of the junction differs from germline and may be a read error. TCRdb redid the calling of the RT-PCR reads with MiXCR, one entry per CDR3 protein. Of hundreds of thousands of distinct CDR3 sequences listed, approximately 15% are singletons. Germline CDR1 is SGHAT and CDR2 is FQNNGV. The length of the CDR3 is 14 residues. The TCR was taken from a female donor in good health, serving as a healthy control. The source material was memory CD4+ T cells from blood. V and J are TRBV11-2 and TRBJ1-3; perhaps TRBD1 as D (6 bases). This CDR3 reads CASSWGGQGNTIYF. The CDR3 DNA reads as TGTGCCAGCAGCTGGGGGGGACAAGGAAACACTATATATTTT. Looking up the rest from reference TRBV11-2 and TRBJ1-3 gives the full variable domain: EAGVAQSPRYKIIEKRQSVAFWCNPISGHATLYWYQQILGQGPKLLIQFQNNGVVDDSQLPKDRFSAERLKGVDSTLKIQPAKLEDSAVYLCASSWGGQGNTIYFGEGSWLTVV.